The 11 T cell receptor beta chains given below trace back to one sample, sequenced in a study of T cells in Graves' hyperthyroidism and ophthalmopathy. TCR beta CDR3 regions were amplified from RNA. The HTBI primer set was used in a first-round RT-PCR of the TCR CDR3. One entry per CDR3 protein results from TCRdb running MiXCR on the multiplex PCR reads. The table lists approximately 590,000 distinct CDR3 sequences, around a sixth of them singletons, with 7.3% in the top ten. Sequencing was performed on blood. The receptors originated from a woman younger than 45 with Graves' hyperthyroidism.

This clonotype was detected ten times or more. The chain couples TRBV28 to TRBJ1-2; D gene uncertain. Germline CDR1 MDHEN, CDR2 SYDVKM. The ends were cut back, 8 bases at V and 4 bases at J, with 11 bases in the middle. This CDR3 region has 12 residues. CDR3 region: CASRSGGYGYTF. CDR3 in DNA: TGTGCCAGCCGATCCGGTGGCTATGGCTACACCTTC.

This clonotype has at least ten counts. This CDR3 is CASRASGTSGTQYF. The CDR3, as DNA: TGCGCCAGCAGGGCGAGCGGGACCTCGGGGACCCAGTACTTC. The chain employs TRBV5-1 and TRBJ2-5; the match to TRBD2 covers 7 bases. CDR1 SGHRS and CDR2 YFSETQ come from the germline V gene. V gave up 5 bases and J gave up 7 bases; unmatched junction bases: 11. The CDR3 is made up of 14 amino acids. The full variable domain, its missing parts supplied by reference TRBV5-1 and TRBJ2-5, is KAGVTQTPRYLIKTRGQQVTLSCSPISGHRSVSWYQQTPGQGLQFLFEYFSETQRNKGNFPGRFSGRQFSNSRSEMNVSTLELGDSALYLCASRASGTSGTQYFGPGTRLLVL.

This sequence joins TRBV11-2 and TRBJ1-1; possible D gene TRBD1, 6 bases. CDR1 is SGHAT, CDR2 FQNNGV, per germline. Between the trimmed V and J ends, which lost 8 bases and 4 bases, there was a span of 29 bases. The CDR3 has 18 residues. The DNA for the CDR3 is TGTGCCAGCTCACCCCTAATTGGGGGCGTGGGAGCTAGCACTGAAGCTTTCTTT. Residues: CASSPLIGGVGASTEAFF.

As concerns this clonotype: A much larger clone differs from this one at a single base, so this may be a read error. The V and J genes are TRBV11-2 and TRBJ1-5, with D unclear. The germline V gene has CDR1 SGHAT and CDR2 FQNNGV. V gave up 1 base and J gave up 4 bases, with 5 bases separating them. This CDR3 comprises 13 residues. For the CDR3, the DNA is TGTGCCAGCAGCTTAGCCCAGAATCAGCCCCAGCATTTT. Translating it yields CASSLAQNQPQHF.

The chain carries TRBV28 and TRBJ2-7; D gene unclear. The CDR3 loop spans 13 amino acids. V lost 2 bases, J lost 2 bases, and 7 bases lay in between. From germline, CDR1 is MDHEN and CDR2 SYDVKM. CDR3 sequence reads: CASSLPAPYEQYF. DNA of the CDR3: TGTGCCAGCAGTTTACCCGCGCCCTACGAGCAGTACTTC.

The chain carries TRBV29-1 and TRBJ2-2; D gene uncertain. The CDR3 runs to 13 residues. Per germline, CDR1 SQVTM and CDR2 ANQGSEA. V lost 4 bases, J lost 1 base, and 7 bases lay in between. As DNA, the CDR3 is TGCAGCGTTGGAACCGGGAACACCGGGGAGCTGTTTTTT. Its translation is CSVGTGNTGELFF.

This chain links TRBV2 with TRBJ2-3; D not certain. This CDR3 has 11 residues. In germline, CDR1 is SNHLY, CDR2 FYNNEI. V shed 8 bases and J shed 0 bases, with 3 bases lying between them. As DNA, the CDR3 is TGTGCCAGCTTTAGCACAGATACGCAGTATTTT. This codes for CASFSTDTQYF. The full variable domain, with the rest looked up from reference TRBV2 and TRBJ2-3, is EPEVTQTPSHQVTQMGQEVILRCVPISNHLYFYWYRQILGQKVEFLVSFYNNEISEKSEIFDDQFSVERPDGSNFTLKIRSTKLEDSAMYFCASFSTDTQYFGPGTRLTVL.

The chain links TRBV20-1 to TRBJ1-2; 9 bases agree with TRBD1. The CDR3 consists of 15 residues. From germline, CDR1 is DFQATT and CDR2 SNEGSKA (reference sequence). Germline trimming cut 3 bases from V and 2 bases from J; bases unmatched to any gene: 7. This CDR3 is CSARGTGGTNYGYTF. CDR3 nucleotides: TGCAGTGCTAGGGGAACAGGGGGCACGAACTATGGCTACACCTTC.

At least ten counts were recorded for this clonotype. The chain is built from TRBV6-1 and TRBJ1-5; 8 bases map to TRBD1. There are 19 residues in the CDR3. V dropped 2 bases and J dropped 0; count of bases not matched to a gene: 12. CDR1 is MNHNS and CDR2 is SASEGT in the germline V gene. The CDR3 sequence: CASSESDRGIFYSNQPQHF. The CDR3 DNA sequence: TGTGCCAGCAGTGAATCCGACAGGGGAATATTTTATAGCAATCAGCCCCAGCATTTT.

This clonotype was counted many times. This rearrangement joins TRBV7-2 to TRBJ2-3; 8 bases are a match to TRBD2. Trimming took 2 bases from V and 0 from J; bases not matched to a gene: 4. The CDR3 sequence is 16 residues long. Germline V CDR1 and CDR2: SGHTA, FQGNSA. The DNA of the CDR3 is TGTGCCAGCAGCTTATGGGCGGGAGGCAGCACAGATACGCAGTATTTT. Translating it yields CASSLWAGGSTDTQYF. Full variable domain (missing parts from reference TRBV7-2 and TRBJ2-3): GAGVSQSPSNKVTEKGKDVELRCDPISGHTALYWYRQSLGQGLEFLIYFQGNSAPDKSGLPSDRFSAERTGGSVSTLTIQRTQQEDSAVYLCASSLWAGGSTDTQYFGPGTRLTVL.

This clonotype was seen a few times. This chain joins TRBV5-1 and TRBJ2-7, with a tentative D call TRBD2 (6 bases). Germline CDR1 SGHRS, CDR2 YFSETQ. This CDR3 comprises 14 residues. With 4 bases removed from V and 5 bases from J, the gap between germline ends came to 16 bases. The chain's CDR3 is CASSTGGPINEQYF. The CDR3 DNA follows: TGCGCCAGCAGCACCGGAGGGCCTATAAACGAGCAGTACTTC.